These T cell receptor beta chains were read from a single sample in a study of blood T cell repertoires in COVID-19. Sequenced by immunoSEQ multiplex PCR; TCRdb stores in-frame clones only, minus some. The top ten hold roughly 73% of the sample, which has 25,000 or so clones, about four fifths seen once. Sequencing used peripheral blood. The receptors originated from a man in his 70s with acute or convalescent COVID-19. CDR3s include the opening cysteine and the closing phenylalanine or tryptophan. A D gene is named only where the DNA matches it firmly. Size is stated for part of the rows, as once, few or many counts, or as a class when the clone is expanded.

>TRBJ2-1|NA|TRBD2|TRBV5-4
TGTGCCAGCAGCCGTAGCGGGAGCTCCTACAATGAGCAGTTCTTC
CASSRSGSSYNEQFF
>TRBJ1-1|NA|TRBD1|TRBV15
TGTGCCACCAGTACGGGACAGGGCAATGGGGCTTTCTTT
CATSTGQGNGAFF
>TRBJ2-1|NA|NA|TRBV29-1
TGCAGCTACAGGGTATCGTATGAGCAGTTCTTC
CSYRVSYEQFF
>TRBJ1-2|NA|NA|TRBV5-6
TGTGCCAGCAAGCGACGACCACTGAACTATGGCTACACCTTC
CASKRRPLNYGYTF
>TRBJ2-3|few|NA|TRBV7-8
TGTGCCAGCAGCGCTTCTGGACAGATAGGGGATACGCAGTATTTT
CASSASGQIGDTQYF
>TRBJ2-5|NA|TRBD1|TRBV6-2/TRBV6-3
TGTGCCAGCAGTGACCGACCCGGGACAGGATACCAAGAGACCCAGTACTTC
CASSDRPGTGYQETQYF
>TRBJ2-2|NA|TRBD1|TRBV4-2
TGTGCCAGCAGCCAAGAAGGGGACAGCGGGGAGCTGTTTTTT
CASSQEGDSGELFF
>TRBJ2-3|NA|TRBD2|TRBV5-1
TGCGCCAGCAGCTTGGTCTTTAGCGGGGGGGCATCAGATACGCAGTATTTT
CASSLVFSGGASDTQYF
>TRBJ1-5|NA|NA|TRBV28
TGTGCCAGCAGTTTCCCAAATCAGCCCCAGCATTTT
CASSFPNQPQHF
>TRBJ2-3|NA|TRBD2|TRBV3-1/TRBV3-2
TGTGCCAGCAGCCAAGGGCCCGGGAGGGAGCAGTATTTT
CASSQGPGREQYF
>TRBJ2-3|NA|NA|TRBV7-2
TGTGCCAGCGCCTACGGTACCCCCACAGATACGCAGTATTTT
CASAYGTPTDTQYF
>TRBJ1-5|NA|TRBD1|TRBV28
TGTGCCAGCAGAACCCCGGGACAGGGTGATCAGCCCCAGCATTTT
CASRTPGQGDQPQHF
>TRBJ2-1|few|NA|TRBV19
TGTGCCATCCAAACCGGGGGGCCTCGCAATGAGCAGTTCTTC
CAIQTGGPRNEQFF
>TRBJ1-5|NA|NA|TRBV4-2
TGTGCCAGCAGCCAAGATATGTTACAGCCCCAGCATTTT
CASSQDMLQPQHF
>TRBJ2-2|NA|NA|TRBV5-5
TGTGCCAGCAGCTTGATCTTAAACACCGGGGAGCTGTTTTTT
CASSLILNTGELFF
>TRBJ2-5|NA|NA|TRBV5-4
TGTGCCAGCAGCTTGCTCCAAGAGACCCAGTACTTC
CASSLLQETQYF
>TRBJ1-3|NA|TRBD1|TRBV14
TGTGCCAGCAGCCAAGTTACAGGGGCTGGAAACACCATATATTTT
CASSQVTGAGNTIYF
>TRBJ2-2|NA|NA|TRBV5-1
TGCGCCAGCAGCGGCGGCCTAACCGGGGAGCTGTTTTTT
CASSGGLTGELFF
>TRBJ2-5|NA|TRBD1|TRBV6-1
TGTGCCAGCAGTGATCCGGACAGGGGTGCCTATGAGACCCAGTACTTC
CASSDPDRGAYETQYF
>TRBJ2-5|NA|NA|TRBV12-5
TGTGCTAGTGCCGGGGACAACCAAGAGACCCAGTACTTC
CASAGDNQETQYF
>TRBJ2-2|few|NA|TRBV11-2
TGTGCCAGCAGCCCAGCTAGGGGGTCCGGGGAGCTGTTTTTT
CASSPARGSGELFF
>TRBJ2-2|NA|TRBD1|TRBV28
TGTGCCACTCAACAGGGGGAAACCGGGGAGCTGTTTTTT
CATQQGETGELFF
>TRBJ2-3|few|TRBD2|TRBV10-3
TGTGCCATAGGACTAGCGGACACAGATACGCAGTATTTT
CAIGLADTDTQYF
>TRBJ2-3|NA|NA|TRBV7-9
TGTGCCAGCAGCTCTACAGGGTACACAGATACGCAGTATTTT
CASSSTGYTDTQYF
>TRBJ1-3|NA|NA|TRBV4-3
TGCGCCAGCAGCCAAGCTAGCTCTGGAAACACCATATATTTT
CASSQASSGNTIYF
>TRBJ2-3|NA|NA|TRBV6-2/TRBV6-3
TGTGCCAGCAGTTACGCGGGGCTAAGCACAGATACGCAGTATTTT
CASSYAGLSTDTQYF
>TRBJ1-1|NA|NA|TRBV19
TGTGCCAGTAGTATAGAACAGGGAGTAGGGGAAGCTTTCTTT
CASSIEQGVGEAFF
>TRBJ2-1|NA|NA|TRBV9
TGTGCCAGCAGCGTATCAGGGCTCAATGAGCAGTTCTTC
CASSVSGLNEQFF
>TRBJ1-2|NA|TRBD1|TRBV2
TGTGCCAGCAGTTCGGACAGGGGCCAAGGCTACACCTTC
CASSSDRGQGYTF
>TRBJ1-6|NA|TRBD1|TRBV6-6
TGTGCCAGCAGTTACGCAGGGGGGAATTCACCCCTCCACTTT
CASSYAGGNSPLHF
>TRBJ2-3|NA|TRBD2|TRBV10-3
TGTGCCATCAGTAGACTAGCGGACACAGATACGCAGTATTTT
CAISRLADTDTQYF